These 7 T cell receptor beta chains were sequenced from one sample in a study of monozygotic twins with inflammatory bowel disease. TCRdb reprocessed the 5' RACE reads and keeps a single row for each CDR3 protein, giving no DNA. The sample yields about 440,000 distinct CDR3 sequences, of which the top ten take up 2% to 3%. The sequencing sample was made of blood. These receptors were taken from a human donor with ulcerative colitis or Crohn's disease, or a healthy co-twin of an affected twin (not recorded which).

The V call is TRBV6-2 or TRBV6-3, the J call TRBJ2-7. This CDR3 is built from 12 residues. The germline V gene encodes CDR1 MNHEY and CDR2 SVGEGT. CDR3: CASSYSSYEQYF.

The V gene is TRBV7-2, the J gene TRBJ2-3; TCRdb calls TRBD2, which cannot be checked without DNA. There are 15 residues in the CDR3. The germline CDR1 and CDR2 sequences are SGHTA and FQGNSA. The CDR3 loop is CASSLGTFPTDTQYF.

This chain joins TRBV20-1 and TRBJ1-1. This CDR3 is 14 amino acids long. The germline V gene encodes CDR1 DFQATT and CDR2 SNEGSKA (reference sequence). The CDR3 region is CSAGSQGGITEAFF.

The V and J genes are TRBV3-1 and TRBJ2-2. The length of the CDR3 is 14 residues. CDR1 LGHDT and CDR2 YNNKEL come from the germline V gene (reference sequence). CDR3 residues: CASRALANTGELFF.

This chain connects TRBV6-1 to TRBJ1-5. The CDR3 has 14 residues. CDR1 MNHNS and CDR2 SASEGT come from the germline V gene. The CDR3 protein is CASSMGYGNQPQHF.

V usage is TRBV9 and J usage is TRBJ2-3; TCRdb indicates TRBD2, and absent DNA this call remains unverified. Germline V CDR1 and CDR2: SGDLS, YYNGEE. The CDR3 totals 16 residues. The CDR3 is CASSSVAGGPSDTQYF.

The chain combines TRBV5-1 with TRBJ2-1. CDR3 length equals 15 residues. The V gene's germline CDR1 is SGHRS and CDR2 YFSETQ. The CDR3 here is CASSLVGPEYNEQFF.